These T cell receptor beta chains were read from a single sample in a study of Ad26.COV2.S vaccination and SARS-CoV-2 variants. Data came from immunoSEQ multiplex PCR; TCRdb stores just in-frame clones and leaves some out. The table includes about 410,000 clones, 92% detected once. The sequences come from peripheral blood, collected in a trial of Ad26.COV2.S vaccine versus placebo. These receptors all come from a person aged 18 to 65 who received the Ad26.COV2.S COVID-19 vaccine or a placebo. Both conserved end residues are part of each CDR3. Fields, in order: V gene, J gene, clone size, D gene, CDR3 protein, CDR3 DNA. D genes are given only for firm matches. Clone size is stated in some rows and not others, as once, few, many or a class when expanded.

TRBV4-3	TRBJ1-3	once	TRBD1	CASSPRGQSVGGNTIYF	TGCGCCAGCAGCCCCCGGGGACAGTCAGTAGGAGGAAACACCATATATTTT
TRBV29-1	TRBJ2-6	NA	NA	CSVDEVSGANVLTF	TGCAGCGTTGATGAGGTCTCTGGGGCCAACGTCCTGACTTTC
TRBV28	TRBJ2-7	once	NA	CASSSTAQGKGDYEQYF	TGTGCCAGCAGTTCAACGGCCCAGGGGAAAGGCGACTACGAGCAGTACTTC
TRBV4-3	TRBJ1-2	NA	TRBD1	CASSQDGQGAHGYTF	TGCGCCAGCAGCCAAGATGGACAGGGGGCGCATGGCTACACCTTC
TRBV9	TRBJ2-5	NA	TRBD2	CASSPLAGGLGETQYF	TGTGCCAGCAGCCCCCTAGCGGGGGGGCTGGGAGAGACCCAGTACTTC
TRBV25-1	TRBJ1-2	NA	NA	CASSQRTNYGYTF	TGTGCCAGCAGCCAAAGGACCAACTATGGCTACACCTTC
TRBV28	TRBJ2-5	NA	TRBD1	CASSMEPGQGETQYF	TGTGCCAGCAGTATGGAACCGGGACAGGGAGAGACCCAGTACTTC
TRBV4-3	TRBJ2-7	NA	NA	CASSQDTVSYEQYF	TGCGCCAGCAGCCAAGATACGGTTTCCTACGAGCAGTACTTC
TRBV7-9	TRBJ2-6	NA	TRBD2	CASTLPLAGAPSSGANVLTF	TGTGCCAGCACCCTCCCACTAGCGGGGGCCCCGAGCTCTGGGGCCAACGTCCTGACTTTC
TRBV27	TRBJ2-4	NA	TRBD1	CASSLHFRDRANLAKNIQYF	TGTGCCAGCAGTTTACATTTCCGGGACAGGGCGAACTTAGCCAAAAACATTCAGTACTTC
TRBV5-4	TRBJ2-7	NA	NA	CASSPSISSYEQYF	TGTGCCAGCAGCCCCTCGATCTCGTCCTACGAGCAGTACTTC
TRBV5-1	TRBJ2-5	NA	TRBD2	CASSLSSGGIRETQYF	TGCGCCAGCAGCTTGTCTAGCGGGGGGATTCGAGAGACCCAGTACTTC
TRBV5-6	TRBJ1-6	few	NA	CASSFNTGYNSPLHF	TGTGCCAGCAGCTTCAATACAGGGTATAATTCACCCCTCCACTTT
TRBV9	TRBJ1-3	NA	NA	CANFRRQDAYSGNTIYF	TGTGCCAATTTCCGGCGACAGGACGCTTACTCTGGAAACACCATATATTTT
TRBV5-6	TRBJ2-2	NA	NA	CASSRGLNTGELFF	TGTGCCAGCAGCAGAGGACTAAACACCGGGGAGCTGTTTTTT
TRBV7-9	TRBJ2-7	few	TRBD2	CASSFWTSGAEQYF	TGTGCCAGCAGCTTTTGGACTAGCGGTGCCGAGCAGTACTTC
TRBV6-2/TRBV6-3	TRBJ1-2	NA	NA	CASSSGPYKAGAVYGYTF	TGTGCCAGCAGTTCGGGACCCTACAAGGCGGGGGCGGTCTATGGCTACACCTTC
TRBV5-4	TRBJ2-1	NA	TRBD2	CASSLAPPGLSSYNEQFF	TGTGCCAGCAGCTTGGCCCCCCCGGGACTAAGCTCCTACAATGAGCAGTTCTTC
TRBV27	TRBJ2-2	once	TRBD1	CASNLQGANGELFF	TGTGCCAGCAACCTACAGGGGGCGAACGGGGAGCTGTTTTTT
TRBV5-6	TRBJ2-1	NA	NA	CASSLYTPNEQFF	TGTGCCAGCAGCTTGTACACCCCCAATGAGCAGTTCTTC
TRBV5-1	TRBJ2-1	once	TRBD1	CASSFRPTGVSSYNEQFF	TGCGCCAGCAGCTTCCGACCAACAGGGGTGAGCTCCTACAATGAGCAGTTCTTC
TRBV9	TRBJ1-1	NA	NA	CASSVGRYRDTEAFF	TGTGCCAGCAGCGTAGGGCGTTATAGGGACACTGAAGCTTTCTTT
TRBV7-9	TRBJ2-1	NA	TRBD2	CASSSGLAGGRLYNEQFF	TGTGCCAGCAGTTCAGGACTAGCGGGGGGCCGTTTATACAATGAGCAGTTCTTC
TRBV19	TRBJ1-2	NA	NA	CASSILLRDYGYTF	TGTGCCAGTAGTATTCTACTACGGGACTATGGCTACACCTTC
TRBV24-1	TRBJ2-1	NA	NA	CATSDSGGDNEQFF	TGTGCCACCAGTGACTCTGGTGGGGACAATGAGCAGTTCTTC
TRBV7-2	TRBJ1-4	NA	TRBD1	CASSLTWGQDNEKLFF	TGTGCCAGCAGCTTAACGTGGGGACAGGATAATGAAAAACTGTTTTTT
TRBV5-1	TRBJ2-6	NA	TRBD2	CASSGLAGANVLTF	TGCGCCAGCTCCGGACTAGCTGGGGCCAACGTCCTGACTTTC
TRBV6-5	TRBJ1-5	NA	NA	CASQDSPNQPQHF	TGTGCCAGTCAAGACAGCCCCAATCAGCCCCAGCATTTT
TRBV19	TRBJ2-7	once	NA	CASSIVDSYEQYF	TGTGCCAGTAGTATAGTGGACTCCTACGAGCAGTACTTC
TRBV11-2	TRBJ2-7	NA	NA	CASSQNLVGSYEQYF	TGTGCCAGCAGCCAAAACCTAGTGGGCTCCTACGAGCAGTACTTC
TRBV6-1	TRBJ1-1	NA	NA	CASSERAVLKSDTEAFF	TGTGCCAGCAGTGAAAGGGCCGTTTTAAAATCGGACACTGAAGCTTTCTTT
TRBV4-1	TRBJ2-2	NA	NA	CASSTGDLNTGELFF	TGCGCCAGCAGCACCGGAGATCTGAACACCGGGGAGCTGTTTTTT
TRBV2	TRBJ1-5	NA	TRBD1	CARGGQGGNQPQHF	TGTGCCAGAGGTGGACAGGGAGGCAATCAGCCCCAGCATTTT
TRBV2	TRBJ1-1	NA	NA	CASSVAGPPGGTEAFF	TGTGCCAGCAGTGTGGCGGGGCCCCCCGGCGGGACTGAAGCTTTCTTT
TRBV19	TRBJ1-5	NA	NA	CASSGGILPQHF	TGTGCCAGTAGTGGAGGGATCCTGCCCCAGCATTTT
TRBV12-3/TRBV12-4	TRBJ2-7	NA	NA	CASSLRSGSEQYF	TGTGCCAGCAGTTTGCGGTCGGGGAGCGAGCAGTACTTC
TRBV11-2	TRBJ2-7	NA	NA	CASSVQLRVPSSYEQYF	TGTGCCAGCAGCGTACAACTCAGGGTCCCGAGCTCCTACGAGCAGTACTTC
TRBV25-1	TRBJ2-1	NA	NA	CASSEYSGYNEQFF	TGTGCCAGCAGTGAATATTCTGGTTACAATGAGCAGTTCTTC
TRBV6-5	TRBJ2-7	NA	TRBD1	CASRWDSYEQYF	TGTGCCAGCCGGTGGGACAGCTACGAGCAGTACTTC
TRBV3-1/TRBV3-2	TRBJ1-6	NA	NA	CASSQRAHNSPLHF	TGTGCCAGCAGCCAACGGGCCCATAATTCACCCCTCCACTTT
TRBV29-1	TRBJ1-1	once	NA	CSVDMGTLTEAFF	TGCAGCGTTGACATGGGTACTCTCACTGAAGCTTTCTTT
TRBV18	TRBJ2-5	NA	NA	CASSPRAAVYVQYF	TGTGCCAGCTCACCACGGGCAGCCGTTTACGTCCAGTACTTC